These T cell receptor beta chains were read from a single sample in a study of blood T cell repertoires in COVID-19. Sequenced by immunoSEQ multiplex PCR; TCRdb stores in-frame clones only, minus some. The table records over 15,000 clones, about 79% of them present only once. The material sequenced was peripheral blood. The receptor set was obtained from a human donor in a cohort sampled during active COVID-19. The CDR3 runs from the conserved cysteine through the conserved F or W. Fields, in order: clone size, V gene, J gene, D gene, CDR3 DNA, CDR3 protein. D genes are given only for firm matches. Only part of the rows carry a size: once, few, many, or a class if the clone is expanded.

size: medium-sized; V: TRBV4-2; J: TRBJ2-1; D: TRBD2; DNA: TGTGCCAGCAGCCAAGATTTGGGCGGGAGCAGTGAGCAGTTCTTC; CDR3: CASSQDLGGSSEQFF
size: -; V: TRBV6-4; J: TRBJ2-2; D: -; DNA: TGTGCCAGCAGTGACTCGGGAGGGAACACCGGGGAGCTGTTTTTT; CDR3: CASSDSGGNTGELFF
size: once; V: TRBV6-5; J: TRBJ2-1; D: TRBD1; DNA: TGTGCCAGCAGTTACCCCTGGGGCAGGGGGCTCAATGAGCAGTTCTTC; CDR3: CASSYPWGRGLNEQFF
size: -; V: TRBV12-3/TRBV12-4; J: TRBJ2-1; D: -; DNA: TGTGCCAGCTGTAGACGGGATTACAATGAGCAGTTCTTC; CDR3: CASCRRDYNEQFF
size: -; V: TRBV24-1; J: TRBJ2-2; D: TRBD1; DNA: TGTGCCACCAGTGAACGCCTGACAGGGGGCAGGACCGGGGAGCTGTTTTTT; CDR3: CATSERLTGGRTGELFF
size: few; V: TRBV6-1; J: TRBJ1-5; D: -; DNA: TGTGCCAGCAGTGACAGGAGGGATCAGCCCCAGCATTTT; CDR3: CASSDRRDQPQHF
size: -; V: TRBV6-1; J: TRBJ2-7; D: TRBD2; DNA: TGTGCCAGCAGTGAAGCCCCGGGACTAGCGGGGCACGAGCAGTACTTC; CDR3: CASSEAPGLAGHEQYF
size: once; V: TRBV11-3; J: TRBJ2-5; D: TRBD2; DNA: TGTGCCAGCAGCCAACGCTCGGGGGGTCAAGAGACCCAGTACTTC; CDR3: CASSQRSGGQETQYF
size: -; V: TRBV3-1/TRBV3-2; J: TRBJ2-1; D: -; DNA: TGTGCCAGCAGCCCCATTGTCGGAATAGCACCCTACAATGAGCAGTTCTTC; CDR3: CASSPIVGIAPYNEQFF
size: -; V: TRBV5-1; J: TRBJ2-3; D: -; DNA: TGCGCCAGCACTATGGGAGCGGGCACAGATACGCAGTATTTT; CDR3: CASTMGAGTDTQYF
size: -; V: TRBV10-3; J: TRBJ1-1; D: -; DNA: TGTGCCATCAGCGAAGGGGGGAACACTGAAGCTTTCTTT; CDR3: CAISEGGNTEAFF
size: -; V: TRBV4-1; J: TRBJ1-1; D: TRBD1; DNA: TGCGCCAGCAGCCAGTATTTACAGGGGAGCACTGAAGCTTTCTTT; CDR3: CASSQYLQGSTEAFF
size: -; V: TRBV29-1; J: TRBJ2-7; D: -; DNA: TGCAGCGCCCTAGAGGGATTAGCCTACGAGCAGTACTTC; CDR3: CSALEGLAYEQYF
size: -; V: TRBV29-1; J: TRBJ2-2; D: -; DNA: TGCAGCGTTGAATACGGGAGTAAGACCGGGGAGCTGTTTTTT; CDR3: CSVEYGSKTGELFF
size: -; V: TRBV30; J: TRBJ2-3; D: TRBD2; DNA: TGTGCCTGGAGGGTAACTAGCGGGAGAAATACGCAGTATTTT; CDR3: CAWRVTSGRNTQYF
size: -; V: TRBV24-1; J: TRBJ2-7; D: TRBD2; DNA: TGTGCCACCAGTGAGGGGGGAGGCGGCGGGAGCTCCTACGAGCAGTACTTC; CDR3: CATSEGGGGGSSYEQYF
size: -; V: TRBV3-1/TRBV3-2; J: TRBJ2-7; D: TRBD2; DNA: TGTGCCAGCAGCCACCCGGGAGGGGGTCCCACCAGCTACGAGCAGTACTTC; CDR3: CASSHPGGGPTSYEQYF
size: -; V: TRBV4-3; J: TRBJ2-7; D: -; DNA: TGCGCCAGCAGCCCGGACTACGCGGCCGGGGTCAACGAGCAGTACTTC; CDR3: CASSPDYAAGVNEQYF
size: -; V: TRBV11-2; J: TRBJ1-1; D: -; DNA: TGTGCCAGCAGCTTAACAGGGCGGACTTTCTTT; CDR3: CASSLTGRTFF
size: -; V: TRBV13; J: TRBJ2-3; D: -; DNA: TGTGCCAGCAGCTTAGGGTCCGGGATTGCAGATACGCAGTATTTT; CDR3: CASSLGSGIADTQYF
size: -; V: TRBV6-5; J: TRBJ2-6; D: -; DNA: TGTGCCAGCAGCCCCAATGGGGCCAACGTCCTGACTTTC; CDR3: CASSPNGANVLTF
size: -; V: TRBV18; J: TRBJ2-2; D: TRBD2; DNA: TGTGCCAGCTCACCACCGGGCGGGAGAAACACCGGGGAGCTGTTTTTT; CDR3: CASSPPGGRNTGELFF
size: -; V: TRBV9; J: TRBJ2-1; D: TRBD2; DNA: TGTGCCAGCAGCGTCATAGCGGGACCCGTGAGCGATGAGCAGTTCTTC; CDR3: CASSVIAGPVSDEQFF
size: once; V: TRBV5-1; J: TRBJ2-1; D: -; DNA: TGCGCCAGCAGTTCCAGCGGATCGGCCTACAATGAGCAGTTCTTC; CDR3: CASSSSGSAYNEQFF
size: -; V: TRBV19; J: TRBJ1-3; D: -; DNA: TGTGCCAGTGGAGAAGCCCAGGGGCCTGGAAACACCATATATTTT; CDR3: CASGEAQGPGNTIYF
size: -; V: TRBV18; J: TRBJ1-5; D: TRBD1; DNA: TGTGCCAGCTCACCGGCACAGGGGGCAAATCAGCCCCAGCATTTT; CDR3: CASSPAQGANQPQHF
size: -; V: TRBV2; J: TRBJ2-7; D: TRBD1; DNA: TGTGCCACCGGGACAGGGTCTTACGAGCAGTACTTC; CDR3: CATGTGSYEQYF
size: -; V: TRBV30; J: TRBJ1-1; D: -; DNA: TGTGCCTGGACCTTACAGGCCGTTGGCACTGAAGCTTTCTTT; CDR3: CAWTLQAVGTEAFF
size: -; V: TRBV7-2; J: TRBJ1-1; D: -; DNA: TGTGCCAGCAGCCCGCTAGGTAGTGCTGAAGCTTTCTTT; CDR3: CASSPLGSAEAFF
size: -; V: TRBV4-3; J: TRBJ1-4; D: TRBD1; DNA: TGCGCCAGCAGCCATGGAGGGGGCGGAAATGAAAAACTGTTTTTT; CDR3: CASSHGGGGNEKLFF
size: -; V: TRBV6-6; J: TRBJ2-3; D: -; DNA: TGTGCCAGCAGTTACTCGGGACAACCATTCACAGATACGCAGTATTTT; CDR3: CASSYSGQPFTDTQYF
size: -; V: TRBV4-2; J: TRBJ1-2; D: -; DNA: TGTGCCAGCAGCCAAGGAGCCCAAGGCGGCTATGGCTACACCTTC; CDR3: CASSQGAQGGYGYTF